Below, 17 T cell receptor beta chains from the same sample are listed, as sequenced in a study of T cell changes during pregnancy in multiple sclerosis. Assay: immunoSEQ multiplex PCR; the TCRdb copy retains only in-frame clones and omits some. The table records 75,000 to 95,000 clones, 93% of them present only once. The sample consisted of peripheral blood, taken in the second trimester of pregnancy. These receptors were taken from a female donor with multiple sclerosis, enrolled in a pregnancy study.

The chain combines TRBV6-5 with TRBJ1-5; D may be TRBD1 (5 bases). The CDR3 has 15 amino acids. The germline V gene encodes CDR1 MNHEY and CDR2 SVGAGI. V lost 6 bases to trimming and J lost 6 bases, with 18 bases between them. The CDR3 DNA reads TGTGCCAGCAGCCCACTCCAGTTTGGGGCTCAGCCCCAGCATTTT. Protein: CASSPLQFGAQPQHF.

For the CDR3, the DNA is TGTGCCAGCTCGACAAGCAATCAGCCCCAGCATTTT. Amino acids: CASSTSNQPQHF. V usage is TRBV25-1 and J usage is TRBJ1-5, with D uncertain. The CDR3 runs to 12 residues. Germline CDR1 reads MGHDK; CDR2 reads SYGVNS. Between the trimmed V and J ends, which lost 8 bases and 1 base, there was a span of 6 bases.

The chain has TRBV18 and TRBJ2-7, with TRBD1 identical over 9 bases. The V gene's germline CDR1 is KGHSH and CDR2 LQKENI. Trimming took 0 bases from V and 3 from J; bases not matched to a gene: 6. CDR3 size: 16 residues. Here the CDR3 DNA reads TGTGCCAGCTCACCACCGTTGGGACAGGGCCTCTACGAGCAGTACTTC. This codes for CASSPPLGQGLYEQYF. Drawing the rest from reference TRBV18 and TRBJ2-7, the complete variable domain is NAGVMQNPRHLVRRRGQEARLRCSPMKGHSHVYWYRQLPEEGLKFMVYLQKENIIDESGMPKERFSAEFPKEGPSILRIQQVVRGDSAAYFCASSPPLGQGLYEQYFGPGTRLTVT.

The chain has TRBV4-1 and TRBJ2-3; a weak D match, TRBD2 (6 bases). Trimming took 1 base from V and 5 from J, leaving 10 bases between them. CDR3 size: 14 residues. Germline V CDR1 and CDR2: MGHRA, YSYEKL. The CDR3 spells CASSQALAEDTQYF. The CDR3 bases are TGCGCCAGCAGCCAAGCACTAGCCGAAGATACGCAGTATTTT.

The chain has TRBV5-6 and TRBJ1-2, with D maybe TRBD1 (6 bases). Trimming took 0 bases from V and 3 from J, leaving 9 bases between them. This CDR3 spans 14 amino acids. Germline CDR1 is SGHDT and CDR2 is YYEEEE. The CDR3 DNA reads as TGTGCCAGCAGCTTGGGGGACAAGCACTATGGCTACACCTTC. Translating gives CASSLGDKHYGYTF. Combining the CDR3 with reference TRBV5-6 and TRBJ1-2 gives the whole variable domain DAGVTQSPTHLIKTRGQQVTLRCSPKSGHDTVSWYQQALGQGPQFIFQYYEEEERQRGNFPDRFSGHQFPNYSSELNVNALLLGDSALYLCASSLGDKHYGYTFGSGTRLTVV.

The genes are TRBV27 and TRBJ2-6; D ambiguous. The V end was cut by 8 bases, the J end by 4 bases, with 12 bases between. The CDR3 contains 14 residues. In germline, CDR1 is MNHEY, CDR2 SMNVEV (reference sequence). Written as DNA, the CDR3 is TGTGCCAGCGCGTCAGGCTCCGGGGCCAACGTCCTGACTTTC. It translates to CASASGSGANVLTF.

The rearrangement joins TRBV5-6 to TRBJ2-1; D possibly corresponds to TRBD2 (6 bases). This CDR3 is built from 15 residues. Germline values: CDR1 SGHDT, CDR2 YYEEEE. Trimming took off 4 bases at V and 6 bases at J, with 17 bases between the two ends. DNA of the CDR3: TGTGCCAGCAGCCTCATAGCGGCGAGGTTCAATGAGCAGTTCTTC. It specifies CASSLIAARFNEQFF.

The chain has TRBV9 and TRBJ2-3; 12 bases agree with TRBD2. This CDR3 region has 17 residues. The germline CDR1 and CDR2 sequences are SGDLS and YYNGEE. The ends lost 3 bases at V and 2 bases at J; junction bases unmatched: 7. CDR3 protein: CASSARLAGDLTDTQYF. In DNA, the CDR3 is TGTGCCAGCAGCGCCCGACTAGCGGGGGACCTCACAGATACGCAGTATTTT.

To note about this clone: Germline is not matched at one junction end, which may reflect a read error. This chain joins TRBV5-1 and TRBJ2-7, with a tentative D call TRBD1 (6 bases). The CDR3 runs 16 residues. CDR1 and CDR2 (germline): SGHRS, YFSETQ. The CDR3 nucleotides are TGCGCCAGCAGATTGGCGCCTGCAGGGGCTGGGTACGAGCAGTACTTC. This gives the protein CASRLAPAGAGYEQYF.

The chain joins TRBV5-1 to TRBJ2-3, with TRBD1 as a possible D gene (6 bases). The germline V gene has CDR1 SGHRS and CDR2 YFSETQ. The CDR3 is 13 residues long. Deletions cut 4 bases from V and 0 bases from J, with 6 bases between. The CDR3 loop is CASSGQSTDTQYF. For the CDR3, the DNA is TGCGCCAGCAGCGGACAGAGCACAGATACGCAGTATTTT. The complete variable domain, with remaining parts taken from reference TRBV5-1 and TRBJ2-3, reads KAGVTQTPRYLIKTRGQQVTLSCSPISGHRSVSWYQQTPGQGLQFLFEYFSETQRNKGNFPGRFSGRQFSNSRSEMNVSTLELGDSALYLCASSGQSTDTQYFGPGTRLTVL.

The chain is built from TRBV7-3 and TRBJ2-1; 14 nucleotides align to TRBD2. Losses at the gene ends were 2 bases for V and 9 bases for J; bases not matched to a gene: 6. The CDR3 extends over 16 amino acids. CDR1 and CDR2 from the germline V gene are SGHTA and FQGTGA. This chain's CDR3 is CASSLGLAGGSGEQFF. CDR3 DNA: TGTGCCAGCAGCTTAGGACTAGCGGGGGGCTCAGGTGAGCAGTTCTTC.

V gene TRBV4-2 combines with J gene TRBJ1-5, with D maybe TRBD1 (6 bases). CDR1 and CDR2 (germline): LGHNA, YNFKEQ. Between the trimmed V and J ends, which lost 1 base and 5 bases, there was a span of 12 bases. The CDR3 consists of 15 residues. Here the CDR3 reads CASSQVTGLDQPQHF. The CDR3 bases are TGTGCCAGCAGCCAAGTTACAGGGTTGGATCAGCCCCAGCATTTT.

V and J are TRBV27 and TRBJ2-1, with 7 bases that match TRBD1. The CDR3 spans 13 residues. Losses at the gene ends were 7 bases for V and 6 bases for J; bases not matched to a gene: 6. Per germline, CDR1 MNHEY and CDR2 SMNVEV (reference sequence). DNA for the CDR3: TGTGCCAGCAAGCGCCCAGGGGGCAATGAGCAGTTCTTC. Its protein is CASKRPGGNEQFF.

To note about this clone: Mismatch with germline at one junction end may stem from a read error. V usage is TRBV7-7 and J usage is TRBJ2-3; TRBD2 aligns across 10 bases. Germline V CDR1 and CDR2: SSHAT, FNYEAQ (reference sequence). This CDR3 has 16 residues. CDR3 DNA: TGTGCTAGCAGCTTACTCGGGACTAGCGGCACAGATACGCAGTATTTT. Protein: CASSLLGTSGTDTQYF.

The CDR3 loop reads CASSLGARGLSYEQYF. The CDR3 DNA sequence: TGTGCCAGCAGCTTAGGGGCGCGGGGCCTCTCCTACGAGCAGTACTTC. The chain carries TRBV7-9 and TRBJ2-7, with D possibly matching TRBD2 (6 bases). The V gene lost 1 base and the J gene lost 0 bases, with 13 bases spanning the gap. This CDR3 comprises 16 residues. CDR1 and CDR2 from the germline V gene are SEHNR and FQNEAQ (reference sequence).

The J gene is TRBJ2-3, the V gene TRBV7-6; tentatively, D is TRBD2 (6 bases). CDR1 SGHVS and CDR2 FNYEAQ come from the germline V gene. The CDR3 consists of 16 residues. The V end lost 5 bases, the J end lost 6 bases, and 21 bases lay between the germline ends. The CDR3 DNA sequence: TGTGCCAGCAGCCTAGACCCTCGTGGGGGGAAGGATACGCAGTATTTT. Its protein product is CASSLDPRGGKDTQYF.

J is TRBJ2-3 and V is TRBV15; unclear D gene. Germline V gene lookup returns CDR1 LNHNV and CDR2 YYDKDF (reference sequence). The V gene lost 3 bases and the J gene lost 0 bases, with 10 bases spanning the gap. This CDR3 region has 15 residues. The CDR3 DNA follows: TGTGCCACCAGCAGTGGCACAGCTAGCACAGATACGCAGTATTTT. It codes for CATSSGTASTDTQYF.